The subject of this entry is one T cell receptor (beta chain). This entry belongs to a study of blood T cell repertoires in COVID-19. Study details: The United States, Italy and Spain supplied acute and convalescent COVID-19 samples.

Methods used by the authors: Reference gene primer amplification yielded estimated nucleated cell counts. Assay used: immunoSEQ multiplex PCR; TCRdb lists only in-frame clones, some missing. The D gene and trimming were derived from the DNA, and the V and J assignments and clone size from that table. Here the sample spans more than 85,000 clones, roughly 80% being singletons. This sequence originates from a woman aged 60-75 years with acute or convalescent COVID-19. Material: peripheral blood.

The CDR3 spells CATLAGGGYTGELFF. Written as DNA, the CDR3 is TGTGCCACCCTTGCGGGGGGTGGTTACACCGGGGAGCTGTTTTTT. This chain links TRBV28 with TRBJ2-2; 8 bases line up with TRBD2. V shed 10 bases and J 3 bases; nucleotides not matched to a gene: 10. CDR1 and CDR2 (germline): MDHEN, SYDVKM. The CDR3 runs 15 residues. Full variable domain (remainder filled in from reference TRBV28 and TRBJ2-2): DVKVTQSSRYLVKRTGEKVFLECVQDMDHENMFWYRQDPGLGLRLIYFSYDVKMKEKGDIPEGYSVSREKKERFSLILESASTNQTSMYLCATLAGGGYTGELFFGEGSRLTVL.